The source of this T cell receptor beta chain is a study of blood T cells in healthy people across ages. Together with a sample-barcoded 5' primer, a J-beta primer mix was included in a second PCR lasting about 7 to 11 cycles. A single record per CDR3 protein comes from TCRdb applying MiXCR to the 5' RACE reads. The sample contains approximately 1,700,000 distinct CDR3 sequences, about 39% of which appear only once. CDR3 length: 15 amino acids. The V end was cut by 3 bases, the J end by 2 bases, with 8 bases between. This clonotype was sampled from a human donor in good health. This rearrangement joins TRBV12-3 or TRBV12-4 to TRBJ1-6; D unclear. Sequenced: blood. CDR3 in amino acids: CASSFGQTYNSPLHF. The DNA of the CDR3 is TGTGCCAGCAGTTTTGGGCAGACCTATAATTCACCCCTCCACTTT.